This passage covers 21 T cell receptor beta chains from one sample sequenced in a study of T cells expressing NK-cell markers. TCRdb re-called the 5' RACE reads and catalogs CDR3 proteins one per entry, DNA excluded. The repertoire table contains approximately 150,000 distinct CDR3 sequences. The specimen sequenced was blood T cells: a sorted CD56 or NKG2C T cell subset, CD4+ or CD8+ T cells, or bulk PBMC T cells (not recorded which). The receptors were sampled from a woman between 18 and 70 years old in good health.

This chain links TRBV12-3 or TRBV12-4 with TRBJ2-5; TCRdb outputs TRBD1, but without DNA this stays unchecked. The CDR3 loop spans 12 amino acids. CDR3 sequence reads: CASTMGGETQYF.

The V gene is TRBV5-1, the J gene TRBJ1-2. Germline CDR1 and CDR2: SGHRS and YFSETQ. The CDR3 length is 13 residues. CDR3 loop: CASSLSRTYGYTF. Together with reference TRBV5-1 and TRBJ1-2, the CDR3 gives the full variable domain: KAGVTQTPRYLIKTRGQQVTLSCSPISGHRSVSWYQQTPGQGLQFLFEYFSETQRNKGNFPGRFSGRQFSNSRSEMNVSTLELGDSALYLCASSLSRTYGYTFGSGTRLTVV.

The CDR3 here is CASSFSSGGSFLGRDYEQYF. This chain links TRBV5-1 with TRBJ2-7; as DNA is missing, the TRBD1 call by TCRdb cannot be tested. Per germline, CDR1 SGHRS and CDR2 YFSETQ. The CDR3 covers 20 residues. Together with reference TRBV5-1 and TRBJ2-7, the CDR3 gives the full variable domain: KAGVTQTPRYLIKTRGQQVTLSCSPISGHRSVSWYQQTPGQGLQFLFEYFSETQRNKGNFPGRFSGRQFSNSRSEMNVSTLELGDSALYLCASSFSSGGSFLGRDYEQYFGPGTRLTVT.

The CDR3 spells CASSLRGVNTEAFF. This sequence joins TRBV3-1 and TRBJ1-1. The CDR3 has 14 amino acids. Germline V CDR1 and CDR2: LGHDT, YNNKEL (reference sequence).

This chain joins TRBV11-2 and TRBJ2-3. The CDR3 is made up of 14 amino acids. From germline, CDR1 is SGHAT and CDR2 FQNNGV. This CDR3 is CASSLAIATDTQYF.

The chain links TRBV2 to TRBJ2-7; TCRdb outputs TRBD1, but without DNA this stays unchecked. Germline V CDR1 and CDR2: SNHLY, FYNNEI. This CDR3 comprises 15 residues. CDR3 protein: CASDSDRAPPYEQYF.

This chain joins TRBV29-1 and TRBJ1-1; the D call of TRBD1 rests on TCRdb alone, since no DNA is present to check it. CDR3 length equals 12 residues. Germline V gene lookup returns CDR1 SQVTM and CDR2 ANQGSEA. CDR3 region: CSVGPGRREAFF.

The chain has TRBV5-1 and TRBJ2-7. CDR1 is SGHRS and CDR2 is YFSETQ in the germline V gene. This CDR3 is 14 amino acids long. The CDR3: CASRELRGSYEQYF. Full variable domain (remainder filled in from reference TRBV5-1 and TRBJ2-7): KAGVTQTPRYLIKTRGQQVTLSCSPISGHRSVSWYQQTPGQGLQFLFEYFSETQRNKGNFPGRFSGRQFSNSRSEMNVSTLELGDSALYLCASRELRGSYEQYFGPGTRLTVT.

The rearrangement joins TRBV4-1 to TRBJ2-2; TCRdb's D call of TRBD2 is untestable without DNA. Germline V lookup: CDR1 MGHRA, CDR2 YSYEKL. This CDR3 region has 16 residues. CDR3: CASRPGGGRGSGELFF.

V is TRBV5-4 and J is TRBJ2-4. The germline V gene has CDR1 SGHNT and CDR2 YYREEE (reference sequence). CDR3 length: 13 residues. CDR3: CASSLGAENIQYF.

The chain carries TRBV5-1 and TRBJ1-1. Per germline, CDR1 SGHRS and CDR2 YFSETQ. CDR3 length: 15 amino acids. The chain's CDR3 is CASSLVSNSNTEAFF.

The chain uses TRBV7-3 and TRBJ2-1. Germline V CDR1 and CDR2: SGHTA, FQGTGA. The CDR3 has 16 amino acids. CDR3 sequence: CASSLRGGNSYNEQFF.

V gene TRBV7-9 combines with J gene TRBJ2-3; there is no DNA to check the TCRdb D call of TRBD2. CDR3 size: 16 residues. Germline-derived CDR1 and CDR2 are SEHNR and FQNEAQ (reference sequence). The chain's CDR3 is CASSLWVAESTDTQYF.

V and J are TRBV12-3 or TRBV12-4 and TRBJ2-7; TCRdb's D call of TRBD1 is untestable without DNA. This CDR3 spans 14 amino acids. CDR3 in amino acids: CASSRGQLQYEQYF.

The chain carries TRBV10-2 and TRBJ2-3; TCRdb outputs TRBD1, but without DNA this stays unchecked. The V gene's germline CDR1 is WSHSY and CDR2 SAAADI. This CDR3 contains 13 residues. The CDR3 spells CASSQGWADTQYF.

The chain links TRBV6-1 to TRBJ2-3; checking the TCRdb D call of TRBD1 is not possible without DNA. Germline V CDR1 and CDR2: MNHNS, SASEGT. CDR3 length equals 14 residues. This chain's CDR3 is CASRPGQGTDTQYF.

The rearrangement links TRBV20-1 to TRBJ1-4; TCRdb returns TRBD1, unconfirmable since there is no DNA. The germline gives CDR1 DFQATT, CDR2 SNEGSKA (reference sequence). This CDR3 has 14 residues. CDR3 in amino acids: CSARPGPPEEKLFF.

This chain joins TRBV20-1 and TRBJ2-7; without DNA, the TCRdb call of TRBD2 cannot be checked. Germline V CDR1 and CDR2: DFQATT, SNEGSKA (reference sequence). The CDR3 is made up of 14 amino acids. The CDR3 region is CSANLAGGPYEQYF.

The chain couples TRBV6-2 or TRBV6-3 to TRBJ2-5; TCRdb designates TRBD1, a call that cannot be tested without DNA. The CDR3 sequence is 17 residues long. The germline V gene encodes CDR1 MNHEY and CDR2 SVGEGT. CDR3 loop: CASSYDSGTGDQETQYF.

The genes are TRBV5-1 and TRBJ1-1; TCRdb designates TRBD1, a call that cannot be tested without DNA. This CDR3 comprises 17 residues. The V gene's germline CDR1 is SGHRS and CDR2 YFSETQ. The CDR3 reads CASSRGDSTYMNTEAFF.

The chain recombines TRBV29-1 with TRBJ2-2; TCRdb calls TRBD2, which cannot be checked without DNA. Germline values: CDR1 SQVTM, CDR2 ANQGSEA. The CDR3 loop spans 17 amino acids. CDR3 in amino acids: CSAKSGGADANTGELFF.